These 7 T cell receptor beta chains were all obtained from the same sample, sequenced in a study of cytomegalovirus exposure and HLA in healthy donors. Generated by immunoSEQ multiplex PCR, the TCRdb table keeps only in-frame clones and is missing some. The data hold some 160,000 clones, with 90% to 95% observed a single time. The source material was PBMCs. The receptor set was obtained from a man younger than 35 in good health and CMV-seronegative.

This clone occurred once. CDR3 protein: CATISGGSYQPQHF. The CDR3 nucleotides read TGTGCCACAATAAGCGGAGGCTCCTATCAGCCCCAGCATTTT. J is TRBJ1-5 and V is TRBV6-6; D is uncertain. In germline, CDR1 is MNHNY, CDR2 SVGAGI (reference sequence). With 10 bases removed from V and 5 bases from J, the gap between germline ends came to 18 bases. The CDR3 contains 14 residues.

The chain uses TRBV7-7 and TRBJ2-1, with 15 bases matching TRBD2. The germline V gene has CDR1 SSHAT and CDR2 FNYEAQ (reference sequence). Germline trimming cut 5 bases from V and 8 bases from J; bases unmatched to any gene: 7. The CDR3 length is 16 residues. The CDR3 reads CASSKGLAGGGDEQFF. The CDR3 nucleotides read TGTGCCAGCAGCAAGGGACTAGCGGGAGGAGGAGATGAGCAGTTCTTC. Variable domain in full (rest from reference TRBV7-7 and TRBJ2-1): GAGVSQSPRYKVTKRGQDVTLRCDPISSHATLYWYQQALGQGPEFLTYFNYEAQPDKSGLPSDRFSAERPEGSISTLTIQRTEQRDSAMYRCASSKGLAGGGDEQFFGPGTRLTVL.

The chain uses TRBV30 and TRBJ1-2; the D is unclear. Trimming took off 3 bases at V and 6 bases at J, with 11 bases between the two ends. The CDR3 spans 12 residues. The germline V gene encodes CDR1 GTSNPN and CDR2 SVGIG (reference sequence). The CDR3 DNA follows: TGTGCCTGGAGGGCGGGGTACGATGGCTACACCTTC. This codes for CAWRAGYDGYTF.

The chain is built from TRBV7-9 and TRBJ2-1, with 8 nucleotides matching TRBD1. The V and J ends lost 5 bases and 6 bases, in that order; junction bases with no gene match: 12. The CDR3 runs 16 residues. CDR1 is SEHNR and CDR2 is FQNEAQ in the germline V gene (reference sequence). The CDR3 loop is CASSPPLDRGGNEQFF. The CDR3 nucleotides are TGTGCCAGCAGCCCACCCCTAGACAGGGGCGGCAATGAGCAGTTCTTC.

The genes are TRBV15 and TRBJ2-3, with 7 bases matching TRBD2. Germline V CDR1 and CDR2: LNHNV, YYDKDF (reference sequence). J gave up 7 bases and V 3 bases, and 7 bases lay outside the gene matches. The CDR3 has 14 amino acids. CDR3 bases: TGTGCCACCAGCAGCCGACTAGCTCAAAATACGCAGTATTTT. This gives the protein CATSSRLAQNTQYF. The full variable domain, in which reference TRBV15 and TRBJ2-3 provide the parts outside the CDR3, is DAMVIQNPRYQVTQFGKPVTLSCSQTLNHNVMYWYQQKSSQAPKLLFHYYDKDFNNEADTPDNFQSRRPNTSFCFLDIRSPGLGDTAMYLCATSSRLAQNTQYFGPGTRLTVL.

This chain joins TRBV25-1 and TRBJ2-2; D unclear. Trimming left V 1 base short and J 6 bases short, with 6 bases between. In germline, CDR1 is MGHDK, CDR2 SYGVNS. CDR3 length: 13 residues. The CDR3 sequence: CASSELGAGELFF. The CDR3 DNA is TGTGCCAGCAGTGAATTGGGCGCCGGGGAGCTGTTTTTT.

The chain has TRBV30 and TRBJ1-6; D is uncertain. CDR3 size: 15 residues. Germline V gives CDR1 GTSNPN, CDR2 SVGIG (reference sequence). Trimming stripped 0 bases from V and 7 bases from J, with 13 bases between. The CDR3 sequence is CAWSVWEGPNSPLHF. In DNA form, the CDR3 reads TGTGCCTGGAGTGTATGGGAGGGTCCGAATTCACCCCTCCACTTT.